This entry lists 7 T cell receptor beta chains sequenced from one sample in a study of T cell responses to AZD1222 COVID-19 vaccine. Profiled with immunoSEQ multiplex PCR; TCRdb holds only in-frame clones, not every one. Here the sample spans some 170,000 clones, more than 80% being singletons. Sequencing used peripheral blood, obtained on day 0 of AZD1222 vaccination. Receptors were obtained from an adult in good health.

This clone appeared once. This sample includes further DNA sequences coding for the same CDR3. This chain joins TRBV12-3 or TRBV12-4 and TRBJ2-7; TRBD2 might be the D (5 bases). Trimming pared 3 bases from V and 2 bases from J, leaving 5 bases between. CDR3 length equals 12 residues. CDR3: CASSFGTYEQYF. CDR3 DNA: TGTGCCAGCAGTTTCGGGACCTACGAGCAGTACTTC.

V is TRBV2 and J is TRBJ2-3; 9 nucleotides agree with TRBD2. J was trimmed by 4 bases and V by 5 bases; bases with no gene match: 10. The CDR3 has 16 amino acids. From germline, CDR1 is SNHLY and CDR2 FYNNEI. For the CDR3, the DNA is TGTGCCAGCAGTCCCGGTGCGGGAGGGCGCGCAGATACGCAGTATTTT. It yields the protein CASSPGAGGRADTQYF.

V usage is TRBV6-5 and J usage is TRBJ1-2; no reliable D call. V dropped 7 bases and J dropped 4 bases, with 13 bases sitting between them. Germline assignment: CDR1 MNHEY and CDR2 SVGAGI. This CDR3 has 13 residues. The CDR3 DNA reads TGTGCCAGCACCCGGCAGGCCCCCTATGGCTACACCTTC. Translating gives CASTRQAPYGYTF.

V and J are TRBV12-3 or TRBV12-4 and TRBJ2-7; unclear D gene. This CDR3 is built from 13 residues. V was cut by 6 bases and J by 6 bases, with 15 bases left in between. The CDR3 spells CASRDFSSGEQYF. The CDR3 nucleotides read TGTGCCAGCAGAGACTTCTCTTCCGGCGAGCAGTACTTC.

The chain has TRBV6-5 and TRBJ2-7; TRBD1 might be the D (6 bases). Germline lookup yields CDR1 MNHEY and CDR2 SVGAGI. V lost 3 bases and J lost 3, with 12 bases in between. The CDR3 is 14 amino acids. The CDR3 sequence is CASSYTGQLYEQYF. For the CDR3, the DNA is TGTGCCAGCAGTTATACCGGACAGCTCTACGAGCAGTACTTC.

CDR3 sequence: CASSIDSGTGQPQHF. The CDR3 DNA reads TGTGCCAGTAGTATAGATTCAGGGACGGGTCAGCCCCAGCATTTT. The J gene is TRBJ1-5, the V gene TRBV19; tentatively, D is TRBD1 (5 bases). The V end lost 0 bases, the J end lost 6 bases, and 12 bases lay between the germline ends. In germline, CDR1 is LNHDA, CDR2 SQIVND (reference sequence). The length of the CDR3 is 15 residues.

The chain employs TRBV2 and TRBJ2-1; D perhaps matches TRBD2 (6 bases). Germline loops: CDR1 SNHLY, CDR2 FYNNEI. The length of the CDR3 is 15 residues. V lost 5 bases, J lost 1 base, and 12 bases lay in between. Here the CDR3 DNA reads TGTGCCAGCAGTCGCGGAGGGGTTTCCTACAATGAGCAGTTCTTC. Its protein is CASSRGGVSYNEQFF.